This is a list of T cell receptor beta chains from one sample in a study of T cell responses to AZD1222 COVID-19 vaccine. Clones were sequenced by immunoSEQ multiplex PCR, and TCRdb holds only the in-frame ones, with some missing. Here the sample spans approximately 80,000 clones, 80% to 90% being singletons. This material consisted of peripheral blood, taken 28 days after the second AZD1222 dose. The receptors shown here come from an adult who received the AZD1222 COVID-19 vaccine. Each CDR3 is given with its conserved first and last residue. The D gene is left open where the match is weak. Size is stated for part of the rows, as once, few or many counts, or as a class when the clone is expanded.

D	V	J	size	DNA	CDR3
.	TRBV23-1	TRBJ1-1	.	TGCGCCAGCACCCCAATTTGTGGGAACACTGAAGCTTTCTTT	CASTPICGNTEAFF
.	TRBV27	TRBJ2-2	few	TGTGCCAGCAGTTTATCCGGAGTAAAGGTCCTCACTCCGACGGGACCGAACACCGGGGAGCTGTTTTTT	CASSLSGVKVLTPTGPNTGELFF
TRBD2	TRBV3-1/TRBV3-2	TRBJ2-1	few	TGTGCCAGCAGCCAAGATCCAGCGGGGGGGCCGGATGAGCAGTTCTTC	CASSQDPAGGPDEQFF
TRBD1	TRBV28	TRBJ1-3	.	TGTGCCAGCAGTTTAGGGACAGCTACTGGAAACACCATATATTTT	CASSLGTATGNTIYF
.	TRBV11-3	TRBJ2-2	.	TGTGCCAGCAGCTTAGATGGGGTAGCGGCGAACACCGGGGAGCTGTTTTTT	CASSLDGVAANTGELFF
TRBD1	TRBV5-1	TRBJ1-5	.	TGCGCCAGCAGCTTGGCCCCGCAGGGGGACAATCAGCCCCAGCATTTT	CASSLAPQGDNQPQHF
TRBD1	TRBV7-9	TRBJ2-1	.	TGTGCCAGCAGCGGACGGGACAGCCCTTACAATGAGCAGTTCTTC	CASSGRDSPYNEQFF
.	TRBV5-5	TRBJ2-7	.	TGTGCCAGCAGCCCCGACGGGTCTTCTCGGACCTACGAGCAGTACTTC	CASSPDGSSRTYEQYF
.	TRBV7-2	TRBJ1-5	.	TGTGCCAGCAGCTCCCGAGACACTAATCAGCCCCAGCATTTT	CASSSRDTNQPQHF
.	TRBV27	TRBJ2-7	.	TGTGCCAGCAGTTTATCACCAGGATGGGAGCAGTACTTC	CASSLSPGWEQYF
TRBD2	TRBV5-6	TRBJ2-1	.	TGTGCCAGCAGCTTGGTAAGGGAGGGATGGGACAATGAGCAGTTCTTC	CASSLVREGWDNEQFF
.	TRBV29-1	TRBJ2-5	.	TGCAGCGTCCTGGGACACCTAGGGGAGACCCAGTACTTC	CSVLGHLGETQYF
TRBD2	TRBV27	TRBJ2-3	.	TGTGCCAGCAGTCTCCAAGCGGGAAGGGATACGCAGTATTTT	CASSLQAGRDTQYF
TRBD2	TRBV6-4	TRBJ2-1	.	TGTGCCAGCAGTGGGACTAGCGGGGGGGGCTCCTACAATGAGCAGTTCTTC	CASSGTSGGGSYNEQFF
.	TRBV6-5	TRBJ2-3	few	TGTGCCACCGCCCCTACAGGGACGGCAGATACGCAGTATTTT	CATAPTGTADTQYF
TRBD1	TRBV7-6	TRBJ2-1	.	TGTGCCAGCAGCTTAGTAGGGGGCGATCACTACAATGAGCAGTTCTTC	CASSLVGGDHYNEQFF
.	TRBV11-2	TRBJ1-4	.	TGTGCCAGCAGTCAACAGGGAACTAATGAAAAACTGTTTTTT	CASSQQGTNEKLFF
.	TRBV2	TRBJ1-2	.	TGTGCCAGCAGAATGGACGGTGGAGCTAACTATGGCTACACCTTC	CASRMDGGANYGYTF
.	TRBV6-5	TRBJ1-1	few	TGTGCCAGCAGTACCCGCCTTGGTGAAGCTTTCTTT	CASSTRLGEAFF
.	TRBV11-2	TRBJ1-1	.	TGTGCCAGCAGCTTAGCTGGTCGGGGGAACACTGAAGCTTTCTTT	CASSLAGRGNTEAFF
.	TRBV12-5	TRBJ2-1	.	TGTGCTAGTGGCATGGGGCAGGGTTTGGGAAATGAGCAGTTCTTC	CASGMGQGLGNEQFF
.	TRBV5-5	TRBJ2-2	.	TGTGCCAGCAGATCACAAGCGTTGGTGAGCAATGAAGGGGAGCTGTTTTTT	CASRSQALVSNEGELFF
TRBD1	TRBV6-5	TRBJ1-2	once	TGTGCCAGCAAAAGGGGGCCCACCTATGGCTACACCTTC	CASKRGPTYGYTF
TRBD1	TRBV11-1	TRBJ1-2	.	TGTGCCAGCAGCCTTGGACAGGGGAAACACACCTTC	CASSLGQGKHTF
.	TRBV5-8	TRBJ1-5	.	TGTGCCAGCAGCTTGGCCATTTTGTTCGGGGATCAGCCCCAGCATTTT	CASSLAILFGDQPQHF
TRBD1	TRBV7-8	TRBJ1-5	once	TGTGCCAGCAGCTCCGGACAGGGGGTAAATCAGCCCCAGCATTTT	CASSSGQGVNQPQHF
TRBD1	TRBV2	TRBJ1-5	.	TGTGCCAGCAGTGGACAGGGCCCTCAGCCCCAGCATTTT	CASSGQGPQPQHF
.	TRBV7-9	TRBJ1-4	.	TGTGCCAGCAGCTTTCGGGCCGGCGATGAAAAACTGTTTTTT	CASSFRAGDEKLFF
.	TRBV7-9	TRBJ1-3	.	TGTGCCAGCAGCTTAAATATGGGCGGAAACACCATATATTTT	CASSLNMGGNTIYF
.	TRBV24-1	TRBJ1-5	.	TGTGCCACCACCGAGGGAAGCAATCAGCCCCAGCATTTT	CATTEGSNQPQHF
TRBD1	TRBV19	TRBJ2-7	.	TGTGCCAGTAGCCCCGGGACAGGGAGCTCCTACGAGCAGTACTTC	CASSPGTGSSYEQYF
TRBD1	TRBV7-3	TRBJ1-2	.	TGTGCCAGCAGCTTAGTGACAGGGGGCGCGGGTGGCTACACCTTC	CASSLVTGGAGGYTF
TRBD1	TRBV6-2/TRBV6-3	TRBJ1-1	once	TGTGCCAGCAGTAAGGACAGGGAGGGGGAAGAAGCTTTCTTT	CASSKDREGEEAFF
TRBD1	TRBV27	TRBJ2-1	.	TGTGCCAGCACCTCGCTCGCAACAGGGGGCCACAATGAGCAGTTCTTC	CASTSLATGGHNEQFF
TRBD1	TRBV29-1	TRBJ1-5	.	TGCAGCGTTGGGGGACAGCGAAATCAGCCCCAGCATTTT	CSVGGQRNQPQHF
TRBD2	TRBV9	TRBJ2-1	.	TGTGCCAGCAGCGTACGCGGGGGGCAGTACAATGAGCAGTTCTTC	CASSVRGGQYNEQFF
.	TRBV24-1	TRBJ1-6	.	TGTGCCACCAGTTTCGGGGGCGATTCACCCCTCCACTTT	CATSFGGDSPLHF
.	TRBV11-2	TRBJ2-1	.	TGTGCCAGCAGTGGAGGGCTCGACTACAATGAGCAGTTCTTC	CASSGGLDYNEQFF
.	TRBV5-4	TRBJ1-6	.	TGTGCCAGCAGCTTGGGACCTTCACCCCTCCACTTT	CASSLGPSPLHF
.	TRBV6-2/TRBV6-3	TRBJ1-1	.	TGTGCCAGCAGTTTAAACAGGAACACTGAAGCTTTCTTT	CASSLNRNTEAFF
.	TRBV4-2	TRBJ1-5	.	TGTGCCAGCAGCCAAGGGTTAGGAGACTATCAGCCCCAGCATTTT	CASSQGLGDYQPQHF
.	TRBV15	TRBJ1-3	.	TGTGCCACCAGCGCACGGGGGGCCCCCAGCTCTGGAAACACCATATATTTT	CATSARGAPSSGNTIYF
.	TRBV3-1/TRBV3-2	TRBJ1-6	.	TGTGCCAGCAGCCAAGAACGTAACAGGTTTCCATTTGGTTCACCCCTCCACTTT	CASSQERNRFPFGSPLHF
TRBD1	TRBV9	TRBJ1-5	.	TGTGCCAGCAGCCCGACAGGGGGGGGATACAATCAGCCCCAGCATTTT	CASSPTGGGYNQPQHF
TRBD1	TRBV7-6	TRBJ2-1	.	TGTGCCAGCAGCTCGGACAGGGACATCAATGAGCAGTTCTTC	CASSSDRDINEQFF
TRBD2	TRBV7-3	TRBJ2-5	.	TGTGCCAGCAGCTTAAACCCCCCTAGCGGGGGTGGGGAGACCCAGTACTTC	CASSLNPPSGGGETQYF
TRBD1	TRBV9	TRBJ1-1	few	TGTGCCAGCAGCCCCAGGGCAGGGGGGACTGAAGCTTTCTTT	CASSPRAGGTEAFF
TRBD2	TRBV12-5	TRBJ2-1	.	TGTGCTAGTGGTTTGGTACTAGAGACTAGCGGGATAAGCTCCTACAATGAGCAGTTCTTC	CASGLVLETSGISSYNEQFF
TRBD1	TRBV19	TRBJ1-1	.	TGTGCCAGTAGTACCATCCGGGACAGGGGATTGTCTGAAGCTTTCTTT	CASSTIRDRGLSEAFF
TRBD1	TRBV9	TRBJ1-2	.	TGTGCCAGCAGCGTGGGGACAGACTATGGCTACACCTTC	CASSVGTDYGYTF
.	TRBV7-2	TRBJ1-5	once	TGTGCCAGCGCCAGCCGGATCTATCAGCCCCAGCATTTT	CASASRIYQPQHF
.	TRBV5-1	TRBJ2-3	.	TGCGCCAGCAGCACACGGGCCAGGGGGACTGATACGCAGTATTTT	CASSTRARGTDTQYF
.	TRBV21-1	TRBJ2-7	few	TGTGCCAGCAGCCCTAAGGGACAGGGAAGCTCCTACGAGCAGTACTTC	CASSPKGQGSSYEQYF
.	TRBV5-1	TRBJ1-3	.	TGCGCCAGCAGCTTGTACGGAAACACCATATATTTT	CASSLYGNTIYF